This T cell receptor (beta chain) was obtained from a study of blood T cell repertoires in COVID-19 (dated by TCRdb to about 2020). With respect to the entire study: Samples covering the acute and convalescent phases of COVID-19 were provided by collaborators in the United States, Italy and Spain. The repertoires were released in a freely available public database meant as a resource for research on the immune response to SARS-CoV-2. The material from the prospective study consisted of cDNA or gDNA derived from T cells, B-cell-depleted T cells, or PBMCs. Nearly every sample came with metadata listing a de-identified subject ID, COVID-19 status, age in years and sex. Samples were obtained from the ongoing ImmuneRACE study (first 160 participants) and from about 1,300 subjects provided by 6 global collaborators. Subjects who had been exposed to COVID-19, were actively infected with it, or had recovered from it provided the deeply sampled blood TCRbeta repertoires that made up the dataset. HLA class I and class II types, where available, came from metadata supplied by the sample provider rather than from assay-based typing.

Participants in the prospective study were enrolled through a virtual design, were aged roughly 18 to 100 years, and lived in under 25 United States geographic areas. To assign participants to cohorts, the prospective study relied on clinical history that participants themselves reported in a screening survey and a study questionnaire. For ImmuneRACE Cohort 3, a participant was defined as recovered based on two consecutive negative NP/OP PCR tests, clearance by a healthcare professional, or resolution of symptoms. In the prospective study, whole blood, serum and a nasopharyngeal or oropharyngeal swab were collected from each participant by mobile phlebotomists. Additional blood draws and questionnaires over a 2-month period could optionally be provided by prospective study participants. Blood samples from the prospective study were shipped frozen or at room temperature prior to DNA extraction.

V ends up 3 bases short and J 1 base short, with an unmatched junction base count of 12. The CDR3 starts with the cysteine, ends with the phenylalanine, and has 18 residues. Only the CDR3 part of the read is kept: 54 bases, read in frame from the first base. Reading the germline V gene gives CDR1 MRHNA and CDR2 SNTAGT. Points the paper makes about the study in general: Clinical and demographic metadata were provided uncurated, with the amount varying by source and participant.

Worth noting for this clone: This receptor's antigen is unknown. No much larger clone is present one base from it, and per-base qualities are unavailable.

TCRbeta CDR3 regions were amplified from genomic DNA by means of the immunoSEQ Assay, a bias-controlled multiplex PCR. Concerning the study's data processing: Within the assay, amplification of reference gene primers was used to estimate how many nucleated cells each sample contained. To quantify the absolute abundance of each unique TCRbeta CDR3 rearrangement, sequence reads were collapsed and filtered. Productive Simpson clonality was computed per sample as the square root of Simpson's diversity index over productive rearrangements. The clones in this table, taken by TCRdb from immuneACCESS, are in-frame only. Not every clone is retained; where verified, under half of the shortfall comes from an unresolved V gene, and the cause of the rest is unknown. That table furnishes V, J and clone size, whereas the DNA furnished D and trimming. The sample table records 150,000 to 200,000 clones; 75% to 85% of these occur just once. The top ten clonotypes cover roughly 6% of the sample.

The origin of this receptor is a man between 40 and 49 years old who had recovered from COVID-19. Sequencing was carried out using PBMCs or T cells enriched from blood (not recorded which). The rearrangement joined TRBV6-4 to TRBJ2-1; the central 7 bases match TRBD2. The CDR3 reads as follows: CASSEGSISGGSYNEQFF. The DNA reads as follows: TGTGCCAGCAGTGAGGGGTCGATATCGGGGGGTTCCTACAATGAGCAGTTCTTC.